This T cell receptor beta chain was sequenced for a study of blood T cells in healthy people across ages (dated by TCRdb to between 2015 and 2016). In terms of the full investigation: In model experiments, template switching captured roughly one uniquely barcoded TCR beta cDNA molecule for every two T cells. Age-related changes in TCR beta repertoire diversity were measured in the study by deep sequencing normalized with unique cDNA molecular identifiers. Four age groups were formed from the donors: young (average about 16 years), middle-aged (approximately 40), aged (about 62) and long-lived (about 80). To avoid experimental bias, donors of different ages were spread randomly across the sequencing lanes. For two donors (one aged 18 to 29 and one aged 80 or older), the study analyzed two additional independent replicas of 1 million unique cDNA reads from the same blood draw. Results the study describes overall, beyond this receptor: Because profiling used bulk unsorted PBMCs, naive and antigen-experienced compartments could not be compared conclusively. Observed TCR beta diversity correlated strongly with the percentage of naive T cells measured by flow cytometry. Because the CMV infection status of the donors was unknown, age-related changes in expanded clonotypes may potentially have been confounded. Observed TCR beta diversity per million T cells fell roughly linearly with age, and a significant reduction was already apparent by age around 40. Compared with the aged group, the long-lived group had more naive CD4+ T cells, fewer expanded clones and increased TCR diversity, suggesting age selection. Estimates of total diversity based on one million sequenced T cells were regarded as lower bounds and as underestimates.

Unmatched junction bases come to 12, with V trimmed by 8 bases and J by 9 bases. CDR1 and CDR2, looked up from the germline V gene (reference sequence), are MNHNY and SVGAGI. Including the terminal cysteine and phenylalanine, the CDR3 comprises 13 residues. The retained sequence is limited to the CDR3, 39 bases, with the frame set at the first base. Systemically healthy Caucasian individuals from Russia, some 40 in total and aged roughly 6 to 100 years, were included as donors. Around 10 milliliters of peripheral blood were collected from each donor into EDTA-treated Vacutainer tubes. PBMCs were isolated by Ficoll-Paque density-gradient centrifugation, with at least 7 million obtained per sample. Total RNA was extracted from PBMCs with Trizol reagent, with at least 6 micrograms obtained per sample. The percentages of naive CD45RAhigh/CD27high T cells were determined by flow cytometry on a PBMC aliquot from every donor.

Library preparation was by 5' RACE. The sequencing machine was an Illumina HiSeq 2500. A second PCR of about 6 to 12 cycles was performed with a sample-barcoded 5' primer and a J-beta primer mix. Each TCR beta cDNA molecule received a unique molecular identifier from a template-switch 5' adaptor carrying 12 random nucleotides. Each sample yielded at least 2.5 million CDR3-containing paired-end reads. First-strand cDNA was synthesized from all RNA with the Mint cDNA synthesis kit, primed by a TRBC-specific oligonucleotide. After uracil-DNA glycosylase treatment, a first 18-cycle PCR used universal primers M1SS and BC2_uni_R on all cDNA. In the authors' own workflow: For normalization, 1 million high-quality reads were randomly selected from each sample, with every read carrying a distinct molecular identifier. Reads sharing molecular identifiers were discarded rather than binned into consensus sequences. MiTCR, with a Q25 quality threshold and the strictest error-elimination algorithm, was used for CDR3 identification, clonotype clustering and error correction. A nonparametric unseen species model with Euler transformation was used to estimate lower-bound total TCR beta diversity. TCRdb redid the processing of the public reads, applying fastp at Q25 and MiXCR, and retained in-frame beta chains. All rows with the same CDR3 protein become a single entry with the most common DNA and genes. The authors' filters were not applied to this entry. This sample has about 730,000 distinct CDR3 sequences in its table, and around 46% of those were observed once. The ten top clones hold 20% to 25% of the sample.

Notes on this clonotype: Its cognate antigen has yet to be identified. The record has no base qualities; no much larger clone is one base away.

Sequencing was performed on blood. The chain was built from TRBV6-6 and TRBJ2-7, with TRBD2 identical over 8 junction bases. The clonotype originates from a woman in her fifties or sixties in good health. The CDR3 has the sequence CASSSGPGGLQYF. The nucleotide sequence reads TGTGCCAGCTCTAGCGGACCGGGGGGGCTGCAGTACTTC.